This TCR beta chain was recovered during a study of shared clonotypes between healthy human individuals. At the level of the study: The donor pool was made up of two women and a few men aged 18 to 49.

Regarding the study as a whole: The represented genetic and exposure-history diversity was limited by the small number of donors. The authors expected sequencing depth to affect clonotype sharing among donors.

Comment on this clone: The target antigen is unknown.

Each cell subset's genomic DNA was divided evenly among several immunoSEQ plates. Here immunoSEQ multiplex PCR was the method, and the copy in TCRdb shows in-frame clones only, minus some. The data contain 330,000 or so clones, about 70% of them seen just once; the ten biggest clones take up about 9.4%. Germline loops: CDR1 SGHRS, CDR2 YFSETQ. The CDR3 runs to 14 residues. Trimming left V 1 base short and J 4 bases short, with 11 bases between. The genes are TRBV5-1 and TRBJ1-1; D is uncertain. The clonotype was recovered from a man aged 25-45 years in good health. The sample taken for sequencing was memory CD4+ T cells sorted from blood. This sample's subset: CD45RA-negative fraction. CDR3 coding DNA: TGCGCCAGCAGCTTGCTACAATCGGGCACTGAAGCTTTCTTT. Translated: CASSLLQSGTEAFF.